Presented here are 5 T cell receptor beta chains from one specimen sequenced in a study of blood T cell dynamics during melanoma immunotherapy. Time point in this sample: pre-treatment baseline. Some clones are missing from TCRdb's copy, which holds only in-frame ones; the method was immunoSEQ multiplex PCR. This sample has about 13,000 clones, with 90% to 95% found just once. Source: effector memory CD8+ T cells from blood, taken from a patient treated with checkpoint blockade. These receptors all stem from a human donor with melanoma.

This clone was detected only once. The V gene is TRBV7-2, the J gene TRBJ2-1, with 8 bases matching TRBD1. With 0 bases clipped from V and 6 bases from J, the junction kept 7 bases outside the gene matches. Germline-derived CDR1 and CDR2 are SGHTA and FQGNSA. CDR3 length: 16 residues. CDR3 DNA: TGTGCCAGCAGCTTAGCGGGTCAGGGGGCCTCCAATGAGCAGTTCTTC. Its protein product is CASSLAGQGASNEQFF.

The genes are TRBV28 and TRBJ1-4; D is undetermined. CDR3 length equals 12 residues. The V end was cut by 5 bases, the J end by 7 bases, with 8 bases between. CDR1 and CDR2 (germline): MDHEN, SYDVKM. The chain's CDR3 is CASSLNIEKLFF. CDR3 DNA sequence: TGTGCCAGCAGTCTGAATATTGAAAAACTGTTTTTT.

The rearrangement joins TRBV28 to TRBJ1-1, with 7 nucleotides matching TRBD1. The length of the CDR3 is 12 residues. With V trimmed by 7 bases and J by 8 bases, 7 bases remained unmatched. CDR1 MDHEN and CDR2 SYDVKM come from the germline V gene. The CDR3 bases are TGTGCCAGCACCCTGACAGGGAGGGAAGCTTTCTTT. It is translated as CASTLTGREAFF.

This chain connects TRBV29-1 to TRBJ2-1; D is perhaps TRBD1 (5 bases). Deletions cut 0 bases from V and 3 bases from J, with 12 bases between. The germline gives CDR1 SQVTM, CDR2 ANQGSEA. There are 15 residues in the CDR3. DNA for the CDR3: TGCAGCGTTGAAGATCCGGACAAAGACTACAATGAGCAGTTCTTC. Encoded protein: CSVEDPDKDYNEQFF.

The count of this clone is one. The chain has TRBV5-8 and TRBJ1-1; D is uncertain. Germline CDR1 reads SGHTS; CDR2 reads YDEGEE. V was clipped by 2 bases and J by 5 bases, with 7 bases between them. The length of the CDR3 is 12 residues. The CDR3 sequence: CASSFGGTEAFF. CDR3 bases: TGTGCCAGCAGCTTCGGAGGGACTGAAGCTTTCTTT.